This passage covers 16 T cell receptor beta chains from one sample sequenced in a study of T cell responses to AZD1222 COVID-19 vaccine. The table came from immunoSEQ multiplex PCR; TCRdb's copy has only in-frame clones and leaves some out. Here the sample spans 70,000 to 95,000 clones, around 83% being singletons. This sample comprised peripheral blood, obtained 28 days after the second AZD1222 dose. The receptors here all came from an adult who received the AZD1222 COVID-19 vaccine.

The chain carries TRBV28 and TRBJ1-3; D is unclear. The CDR3 is made up of 13 amino acids. Trimming left V 7 bases short and J 0 bases short, with 7 bases between. Germline loops: CDR1 MDHEN, CDR2 SYDVKM. The CDR3 loop reads CASTAFSGNTIYF. CDR3 DNA: TGTGCCAGCACCGCCTTCTCTGGAAACACCATATATTTT.

The chain couples TRBV7-2 to TRBJ2-7; possible D gene TRBD2, 7 bases. Germline V gives CDR1 SGHTA, CDR2 FQGNSA. The CDR3 length is 18 residues. The germline V and J ends were trimmed by 1 base and 2 bases, with 21 bases remaining between them. CDR3 amino acids: CASSLGPGGITTTYEQYF. CDR3 DNA: TGTGCCAGCAGCTTAGGACCGGGGGGCATTACTACCACCTACGAGCAGTACTTC.

The chain employs TRBV5-1 and TRBJ2-1; the match to TRBD2 covers 8 bases. The CDR3 has 15 residues. Unmatched junction bases numbered 8, after V lost 2 bases and J lost 7 bases. Germline V gene sequence: CDR1 SGHRS, CDR2 YFSETQ. CDR3 sequence (DNA): TGCGCCAGCAGCTTCGACGGGGGGGTCCTAAATGAGCAGTTCTTC. Translating it yields CASSFDGGVLNEQFF.

The V gene is TRBV5-1, the J gene TRBJ2-1; TRBD2 aligns across 13 bases. Losses at the gene ends were 2 bases for V and 7 bases for J; bases not matched to a gene: 6. The germline V gene encodes CDR1 SGHRS and CDR2 YFSETQ. The CDR3 contains 16 residues. The CDR3 bases are TGCGCCAGCAGCTTACTAGCGGGAGGGCCCGAAAATGAGCAGTTCTTC. The encoded protein is CASSLLAGGPENEQFF.

V usage is TRBV28 and J usage is TRBJ1-1; the D is unclear. The CDR3 extends over 16 amino acids. The ends were cut back, 6 bases at V and 6 bases at J, with 23 bases in the middle. The germline gives CDR1 MDHEN, CDR2 SYDVKM. As DNA, the CDR3 is TGTGCCAGCAGCCTCCATTGGGCGTCGGGTCTGGCTGAAGCTTTCTTT. Amino acid sequence: CASSLHWASGLAEAFF.

This rearrangement joins TRBV27 to TRBJ1-4; 11 bases align to TRBD1. The germline CDR1 and CDR2 sequences are MNHEY and SMNVEV (reference sequence). CDR3 length: 14 residues. With V trimmed by 6 bases and J by 5 bases, 2 bases remained unmatched. DNA for the CDR3: TGTGCCAGCAGGGGGACAGGGGGGAATGAAAAACTGTTTTTT. Its protein product is CASRGTGGNEKLFF.

The chain joins TRBV2 to TRBJ1-2; a possible D gene is TRBD1 (5 bases). V was clipped by 7 bases and J by 8 bases, with 20 bases between them. This CDR3 has 14 residues. CDR1 and CDR2 (germline): SNHLY, FYNNEI. The CDR3 region has the DNA TGTGCCAGCACAGCCGATTTAGGGGTCGGCGGCTACACCTTC. Protein sequence: CASTADLGVGGYTF.

In its sample, this clone was seen a few times. The chain links TRBV7-6 to TRBJ1-6; D call uncertain. Germline CDR1 and CDR2: SGHVS and FNYEAQ. The CDR3 consists of 13 residues. V was trimmed by 10 bases and J by 0 bases, leaving 7 bases between them. CDR3: CATSSSYNSPLHF. As DNA, the CDR3 is TGTGCCACCTCGAGCTCCTATAATTCACCCCTCCACTTT.

V usage is TRBV7-6 and J usage is TRBJ2-3; D might be TRBD2 (6 bases). The CDR3 is 17 residues long. CDR1 and CDR2 (germline): SGHVS, FNYEAQ. Trimming took 0 bases from V and 3 from J, leaving 16 bases between them. The CDR3 coding sequence is TGTGCCAGCAGCTTAGCTACGACTAGTTCGGGGACAGATACGCAGTATTTT. This translates into CASSLATTSSGTDTQYF.

The chain uses TRBV20-1 and TRBJ2-5; D uncertain. V lost 6 bases to trimming and J lost 2 bases, with 7 bases between them. The V gene's germline CDR1 is DFQATT and CDR2 SNEGSKA (reference sequence). CDR3 length: 11 amino acids. The CDR3 here is CSAPVQETQYF. The DNA of the CDR3 is TGCAGTGCGCCAGTACAAGAGACCCAGTACTTC.

This chain connects TRBV28 to TRBJ1-5, with a possible D match to TRBD1 (5 bases). Germline-derived CDR1 and CDR2 are MDHEN and SYDVKM. CDR3 size: 15 residues. V was cut by 3 bases and J by 7 bases, with 16 bases left in between. The CDR3 reads CASSFDSPVSQPQHF. DNA of the CDR3: TGTGCCAGCAGTTTTGACAGCCCGGTCTCCCAGCCCCAGCATTTT.

V is TRBV28 and J is TRBJ2-7; the D gene could be TRBD1 or TRBD2 (5 bases each). Per the germline V gene, CDR1 is MDHEN and CDR2 is SYDVKM. V lost 8 bases to trimming and J lost 7 bases, with 18 bases between them. This CDR3 spans 13 amino acids. The CDR3 spells CASSPPGSGEQYF. The CDR3, as DNA: TGTGCCAGCTCCCCCCCGGGGTCAGGGGAGCAGTACTTC.

The rearrangement joins TRBV18 to TRBJ2-7; 7 bases fit TRBD2. CDR1 and CDR2 (germline): KGHSH, LQKENI. The CDR3 runs 14 residues. The J segment lost 2 bases and the V segment lost 0 bases, leaving 1 base of the junction unmatched. The DNA for the CDR3 is TGTGCCAGCTCACCACCGGGGGGGACCTACGAGCAGTACTTC. It encodes CASSPPGGTYEQYF.

V usage is TRBV5-1 and J usage is TRBJ2-3; D call uncertain. The germline V gene encodes CDR1 SGHRS and CDR2 YFSETQ. The V end lost 3 bases, the J end lost 10 bases, and 15 bases lay between the germline ends. CDR3 length: 13 residues. CDR3: CASSSTVDQAQYF. The CDR3 DNA is TGCGCCAGCAGCTCTACTGTTGACCAGGCGCAGTATTTT.

The chain joins TRBV10-2 to TRBJ2-1, with 13 bases identical to TRBD2. The CDR3 has 14 amino acids. Looked up from germline, CDR1 is WSHSY and CDR2 is SAAADI. The J segment lost 9 bases and the V segment lost 8 bases, leaving 7 bases of the junction unmatched. The CDR3 bases are TGCGCCAGCGGGGGGACTAGCGGGAAGGGTGAGCAGTTCTTC. Amino acids: CASGGTSGKGEQFF.

This clone was counted once. This chain links TRBV7-2 with TRBJ2-7; D is unclear. The V end lost 0 bases, the J end lost 3 bases, and 9 bases lay between the germline ends. Germline lookup yields CDR1 SGHTA and CDR2 FQGNSA. This CDR3 is built from 14 residues. The CDR3 sequence is CASSLAAQGYEQYF. DNA of the CDR3: TGTGCCAGCAGCTTAGCGGCACAAGGCTACGAGCAGTACTTC.